Shown below are 9 T cell receptor beta chains from a single sample sequenced in a study of T-cell reconstitution after alpha-beta-depleted transplantation in children. As it was prepared, the TCRbeta library received unique molecular identifiers. Using its own MiXCR run on the PCR reads, TCRdb lists one record per CDR3 protein. The profile shows approximately 400,000 distinct CDR3 sequences, roughly 11% of them singletons. This specimen consisted of PBMCs from the stem cell graft donor, obtained from the stem cell graft. Source of these receptors: a human donor who donated a stem cell graft to a child with acute myeloid leukemia.

This clonotype appeared many times. CDR3 sequence reads: CASSSFSGRYTDTQYF. In DNA, the CDR3 is TGTGCCAGCAGCTCTTTTAGCGGACGATACACAGATACGCAGTATTTT. J is TRBJ2-3 and V is TRBV7-2; D perhaps matches TRBD2 (6 bases). Per the germline V gene, CDR1 is SGHTA and CDR2 is FQGNSA. The CDR3 has 16 amino acids. Trimming removed 4 bases at V and 2 bases at J, with 16 bases between.

This clonotype has a handful of counts. The CDR3: CASSTHDTEAFF. In nucleotides, the CDR3 is TGTGCCAGCAGCACACATGACACTGAAGCTTTCTTT. This sequence joins TRBV3-1 and TRBJ1-1; no firm D call. Trimming pared 5 bases from V and 3 bases from J, leaving 7 bases between. The length of the CDR3 is 12 residues. Germline values: CDR1 LGHDT, CDR2 YNNKEL (reference sequence).

This clonotype occurred many times. This chain uses TRBV12-3 or TRBV12-4 with TRBJ2-5, with 8 positions matching TRBD1. After removal of 5 bases from V and 4 bases from J, the junction contained 6 bases not matched to a gene. The length of the CDR3 is 14 residues. As DNA, the CDR3 is TGTGCCAGCAGTCCTGGACAGGGACGAGAGACCCAGTACTTC. Translation gives CASSPGQGRETQYF.

The rearrangement uses TRBV4-1 and TRBJ2-1; 8 bases map to TRBD2. The V segment lost 2 bases and the J segment 2 bases; nucleotides outside the gene matches: 5. The CDR3 covers 16 residues. Germline-derived CDR1 and CDR2 are MGHRA and YSYEKL. CDR3 sequence: CASSQFSGGAYNEQFF. The CDR3 region has the DNA TGCGCCAGCAGCCAATTTTCCGGGGGGGCCTACAATGAGCAGTTCTTC.

The chain combines TRBV29-1 with TRBJ2-3, with D perhaps matching TRBD1 (6 bases). The germline CDR1 and CDR2 sequences are SQVTM and ANQGSEA. V gave up 7 bases and J gave up 2 bases, with 16 bases separating them. The length of the CDR3 is 14 residues. The DNA of the CDR3 is TGCAGCGCACCTCAGGGGTGGGACACAGATACGCAGTATTTT. Protein sequence: CSAPQGWDTDTQYF.

This clonotype was seen a few times. The chain uses TRBV25-1 and TRBJ1-6; D is possibly TRBD1 (6 bases). Between the trimmed V and J ends, which lost 0 bases and 10 bases, there was a span of 13 bases. The CDR3 sequence is 15 residues long. Germline V CDR1 and CDR2: MGHDK, SYGVNS. DNA for the CDR3: TGTGCCAGCAGTGAATATGGGGGGCCGCGATCACCCCTCCACTTT. Its protein product is CASSEYGGPRSPLHF.

The chain has TRBV5-1 and TRBJ2-5; 7 bases line up with TRBD1. The germline V gene has CDR1 SGHRS and CDR2 YFSETQ. The V segment lost 7 bases and the J segment 4 bases; nucleotides outside the gene matches: 10. The length of the CDR3 is 14 residues. CDR3 DNA: TGCGCCAGCTCTCAGGGGACAGAAGGAGAGACCCAGTACTTC. It encodes CASSQGTEGETQYF.

The V and J genes are TRBV30 and TRBJ1-4, with unresolved D. V was shortened by 0 bases and J by 8 bases, with 10 bases between the two germline ends. This CDR3 contains 13 residues. CDR1 is GTSNPN and CDR2 is SVGIG in the germline V gene (reference sequence). In nucleotides, the CDR3 is TGTGCCTGGAGTGTAAGGCGGAGGGAAAAACTGTTTTTT. This encodes CAWSVRRREKLFF.

This clonotype was seen a few times. The CDR3: CASSLVRGSEQFF. The CDR3 DNA is TGTGCCAGCAGCTTAGTTCGGGGCTCTGAGCAGTTCTTC. The chain combines TRBV11-3 with TRBJ2-1, with D possibly called TRBD1 or TRBD2 (5 bases each). This CDR3 spans 13 amino acids. V lost 1 base to trimming and J lost 9 bases, with 10 bases between them. Germline V gene data show CDR1 as SGHNT and CDR2 as YENEEA.